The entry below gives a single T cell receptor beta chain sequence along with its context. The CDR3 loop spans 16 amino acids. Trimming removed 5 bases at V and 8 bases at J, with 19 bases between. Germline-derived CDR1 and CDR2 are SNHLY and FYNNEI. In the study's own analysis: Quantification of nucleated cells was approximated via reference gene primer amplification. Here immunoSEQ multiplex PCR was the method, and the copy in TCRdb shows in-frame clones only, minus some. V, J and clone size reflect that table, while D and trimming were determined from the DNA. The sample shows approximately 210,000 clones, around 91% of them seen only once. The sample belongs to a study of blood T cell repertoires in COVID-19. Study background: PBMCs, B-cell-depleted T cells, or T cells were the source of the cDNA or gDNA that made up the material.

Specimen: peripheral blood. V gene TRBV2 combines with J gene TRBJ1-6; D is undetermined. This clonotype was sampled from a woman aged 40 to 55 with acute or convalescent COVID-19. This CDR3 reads CASSQERASSHSPLHF. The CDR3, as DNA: TGTGCCAGCAGTCAGGAGCGGGCTTCATCCCATTCACCCCTCCACTTT.